This T cell receptor (beta chain) was captured by sequencing in a study of shared clonotypes between healthy human individuals. Study-wide points: Generally, naive subsets (rather than memory subsets) showed larger estimated richness.

Genomic DNA (from each subset) was split evenly across several immunoSEQ plates. TCRdb's table, derived via immunoSEQ multiplex PCR, lists solely in-frame clones and lacks some. The sample records nearly 1 million clones, about three quarters being singletons. Concerning this clone itself: The antigen is not known.

The V segment lost 5 bases and the J segment 1 base; nucleotides outside the gene matches: 6. The CDR3 length is 16 residues. Germline V CDR1 and CDR2: SGHAT, FQNNGV. Sequencing was done on a sample of memory CD4+ T cells sorted from blood. Subset: CD45RA-negative fraction. This sequence joins TRBV11-2 and TRBJ2-2, with 8 bases that match TRBD1. This receptor was identified in a man aged 18 to 29 in good health. CDR3 residues: CASSVTGTGNTGELFF. CDR3 DNA sequence: TGTGCCAGCAGCGTTACCGGGACAGGGAACACCGGGGAGCTGTTTTTT.